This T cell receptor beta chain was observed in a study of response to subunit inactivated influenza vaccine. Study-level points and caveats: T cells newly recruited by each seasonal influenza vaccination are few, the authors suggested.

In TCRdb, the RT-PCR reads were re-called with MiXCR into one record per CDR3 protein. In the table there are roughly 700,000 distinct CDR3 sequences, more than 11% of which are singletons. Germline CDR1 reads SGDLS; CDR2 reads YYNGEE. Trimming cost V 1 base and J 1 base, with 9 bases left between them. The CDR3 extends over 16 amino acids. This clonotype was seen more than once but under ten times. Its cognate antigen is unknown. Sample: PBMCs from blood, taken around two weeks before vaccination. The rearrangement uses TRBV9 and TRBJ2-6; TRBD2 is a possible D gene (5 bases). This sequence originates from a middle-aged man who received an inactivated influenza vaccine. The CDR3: CASSVLASSGANVLTF. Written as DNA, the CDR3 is TGTGCCAGCAGCGTATTAGCGTCTTCTGGGGCCAACGTCCTGACTTTC.